These 30 T cell receptor beta chains were sequenced from one sample in a study of blood T cell repertoires in COVID-19. Data came from immunoSEQ multiplex PCR; TCRdb stores just in-frame clones and leaves some out. The table lists around 260,000 clones, around 85% of them singletons. What was sequenced was PBMCs or T cells enriched from blood (not recorded which). These receptors were obtained from a woman between 25 and 40 years old who had recovered from COVID-19.

This clone showed up just once. CDR3 amino acids: CASSQVETGEETQYF. CDR3 in DNA: TGTGCCAGCAGCCAAGTGGAGACAGGGGAAGAGACCCAGTACTTC. The chain recombines TRBV3-1 (or the pseudogene TRBV3-2) with TRBJ2-5, with TRBD1 matching over 8 bases. The CDR3 spans 15 residues. Unmatched junction bases numbered 4, after V lost 1 base and J lost 3 bases. Germline assignment: CDR1 LGHDT and CDR2 YNNKEL (reference sequence).

CDR3 nucleotide sequence: TGTGCCAGCAGCCCGACGACAGGGAGTAGCGAGCAGTACTTC. Translated, it gives CASSPTTGSSEQYF. This chain uses TRBV27 with TRBJ2-7; 7 nucleotides agree with TRBD1. Looked up from germline, CDR1 is MNHEY and CDR2 is SMNVEV (reference sequence). V was clipped by 6 bases and J by 6 bases; unmatched bases: 11. The CDR3 has 14 residues.

V gene TRBV10-1 combines with J gene TRBJ2-7, with TRBD1 identical over 8 bases. CDR1 is WNHNN and CDR2 is SYGVQD in the germline V gene (reference sequence). J gave up 5 bases and V 7 bases, and 16 bases lay outside the gene matches. The CDR3 has 16 residues. CDR3 amino acids: CASNVNIGTGTDEQYF. DNA of the CDR3: TGCGCCAGCAATGTAAATATAGGGACAGGTACCGACGAGCAGTACTTC.

The genes are TRBV9 and TRBJ1-1, with TRBD1 identical over 7 bases. The CDR3 has 15 amino acids. Germline CDR1 reads SGDLS; CDR2 reads YYNGEE. V was pared by 2 bases and J by 5 bases, with 9 bases of the junction left unmatched. CDR3 coding DNA: TGTGCCAGCAGCGTGCAGGGGGAACTGAGGACTGAAGCTTTCTTT. Translated, it gives CASSVQGELRTEAFF.

This chain joins TRBV28 and TRBJ2-3; D gene unclear. Trimming left V 5 bases short and J 2 bases short, with 14 bases between. The germline CDR1 and CDR2 sequences are MDHEN and SYDVKM. CDR3 size: 15 residues. The CDR3 nucleotides read TGTGCCAGCAGTCCGACAAGATTAAACACAGATACGCAGTATTTT. It is translated as CASSPTRLNTDTQYF.

The rearrangement joins TRBV5-1 to TRBJ2-5; a possible D gene is TRBD1 (6 bases). Per the germline V gene, CDR1 is SGHRS and CDR2 is YFSETQ. The CDR3 runs to 12 residues. V was cut by 4 bases and J by 4 bases, with 8 bases left in between. The CDR3 nucleotides are TGCGCCAGCAGCCTGACAGGAGAGACCCAGTACTTC. It yields the protein CASSLTGETQYF.

This chain joins TRBV15 and TRBJ2-7; possibly TRBD1 for D (6 bases). This CDR3 is built from 15 residues. Germline-derived CDR1 and CDR2 are LNHNV and YYDKDF (reference sequence). V was pared by 0 bases and J by 2 bases, with 11 bases between. CDR3 residues: CATSRDDGTPYEQYF. The CDR3 DNA follows: TGTGCCACCAGCAGAGATGACGGGACACCCTACGAGCAGTACTTC.

This clone was counted only a few times. This rearrangement joins TRBV30 to TRBJ1-5; tentatively, D is TRBD1 (6 bases). Germline loops: CDR1 GTSNPN, CDR2 SVGIG (reference sequence). Trimming stripped 1 base from V and 5 bases from J, with 12 bases between. The CDR3 contains 14 residues. Written as DNA, the CDR3 is TGTGCCTGGAGTGACGGGCAGGGGCATCAGCCCCAGCATTTT. Translating gives CAWSDGQGHQPQHF.

The J gene is TRBJ2-2, the V gene TRBV9; 10 nucleotides agree with TRBD2. The CDR3 is 16 residues long. The junction had 9 bases not matched to a gene; V was cut back by 4 bases and J by 6 bases. Germline assignment: CDR1 SGDLS and CDR2 YYNGEE. The CDR3 is CASSSQAGGFAGELFF. The CDR3 DNA sequence: TGTGCCAGCAGCTCCCAAGCGGGAGGGTTCGCCGGGGAGCTGTTTTTT.

This chain connects TRBV11-2 to TRBJ1-1; TRBD1 might be the D (5 bases). CDR3 length: 14 residues. The V gene lost 5 bases and the J gene lost 2 bases, with 12 bases spanning the gap. Germline loops: CDR1 SGHAT, CDR2 FQNNGV. The CDR3 DNA reads as TGTGCCAGCAGCCGAGACAGATCAAACACTGAAGCTTTCTTT. Its protein is CASSRDRSNTEAFF.

The chain has TRBV15 and TRBJ1-2; no clear D. CDR1 LNHNV and CDR2 YYDKDF come from the germline V gene (reference sequence). CDR3 length: 14 amino acids. Trimming pared 0 bases from V and 7 bases from J, leaving 12 bases between. The CDR3 reads CATSRDSGGSGYTF. CDR3 bases: TGTGCCACCAGCAGAGATAGTGGCGGAAGTGGCTACACCTTC.

The chain joins TRBV19 to TRBJ1-6, with TRBD1 as a possible D gene (5 bases). The germline gives CDR1 LNHDA, CDR2 SQIVND (reference sequence). CDR3 length: 13 amino acids. V lost 2 bases and J lost 7, with 6 bases in between. The CDR3 reads CASSIRGNSPLHF. The CDR3 bases are TGTGCCAGTAGTATAAGGGGAAATTCACCCCTCCACTTT.

The rearrangement links TRBV21-1 to TRBJ2-1; TRBD1 reflects the table's D call only, with no check against the DNA. TRBV21-1 is assigned pseudogene status. CDR3 length: 16 amino acids. The CDR3 DNA reads as TGTGCCAGCAGCAAAGTTCTCGGGACAGAAAACAATGAGCAGTTCTTC. Protein sequence: CASSKVLGTENNEQFF.

Only a few counts were recorded for this clone. The V and J genes are TRBV5-5 and TRBJ2-7, with D possibly TRBD2 on 6 matching bases. This CDR3 is built from 16 residues. Germline assignment: CDR1 SGHKS and CDR2 YYEKEE (reference sequence). Between the trimmed V and J ends, which lost 0 bases and 2 bases, there was a span of 15 bases. CDR3: CASSLGGSGLTYEQYF. The CDR3 coding sequence is TGTGCCAGCAGCTTGGGCGGCAGCGGGTTGACCTACGAGCAGTACTTC.

The chain combines TRBV3-1 (or the pseudogene TRBV3-2) with TRBJ2-2; D is ambiguous. The V gene lost 2 bases and the J gene lost 0 bases, with 7 bases spanning the gap. The germline V gene encodes CDR1 LGHDT and CDR2 YNNKEL (reference sequence). The CDR3 consists of 15 residues. DNA of the CDR3: TGTGCCAGCAGCCAATTGCTAGCGAACACCGGGGAGCTGTTTTTT. This codes for CASSQLLANTGELFF.

This rearrangement joins TRBV19 to TRBJ1-1, with a weak D call TRBD1 (6 bases). Germline V CDR1 and CDR2: LNHDA, SQIVND (reference sequence). The length of the CDR3 is 13 residues. V was cut by 6 bases and J by 8 bases, with 16 bases left in between. CDR3 sequence: CASRDRKSLEAFF. CDR3 DNA sequence: TGTGCCAGTAGGGACAGAAAGAGCTTGGAAGCTTTCTTT.

The J gene is TRBJ2-7, the V gene TRBV6-6; TRBD1 matches at 7 bases. Trimming cost V 8 bases and J 2 bases; bases outside gene matches: 6. CDR1 and CDR2 (germline): MNHNY, SVGAGI (reference sequence). The CDR3 covers 13 residues. In DNA, the CDR3 is TGTGCCAGCTCCCGGGACAGTCCCTACGAGCAGTACTTC. Translation gives CASSRDSPYEQYF.

The J gene is TRBJ2-7, the V gene TRBV29-1; D possibly corresponds to TRBD1 (6 bases). The V gene's germline CDR1 is SQVTM and CDR2 ANQGSEA. The CDR3 has 13 amino acids. Between the trimmed V and J ends, which lost 6 bases and 6 bases, there was a span of 18 bases. The CDR3 protein is CSVAPGHLSEQYF. The DNA for the CDR3 is TGCAGCGTCGCCCCGGGACATCTCTCCGAGCAGTACTTC.

The genes are TRBV7-8 and TRBJ1-4, with D perhaps TRBD1 (6 bases). Trimming shortened V by 5 bases and J by 0 bases, and 13 bases separated the two germline ends. The CDR3 runs 16 residues. Per the germline V gene, CDR1 is SGHVS and CDR2 is FQNEAQ. CDR3 residues: CASSHNRVATNEKLFF. As DNA, the CDR3 is TGTGCCAGCAGCCACAACAGGGTGGCAACTAATGAAAAACTGTTTTTT. Variable domain in full (rest from reference TRBV7-8 and TRBJ1-4): GAGVSQSPRYKVAKRGQDVALRCDPISGHVSLFWYQQALGQGPEFLTYFQNEAQLDKSGLPSDRFFAERPEGSVSTLKIQRTQQEDSAVYLCASSHNRVATNEKLFFGSGTQLSVL.

The chain recombines TRBV27 with TRBJ2-7; D is perhaps TRBD2 (7 bases). Germline CDR1 is MNHEY and CDR2 is SMNVEV (reference sequence). The CDR3 sequence is 13 residues long. V lost 6 bases and J lost 3, with 12 bases in between. The CDR3 sequence: CASRKGGHYEQYF. DNA of the CDR3: TGTGCCAGCAGGAAGGGGGGGCACTACGAGCAGTACTTC.

The genes are TRBV7-2 and TRBJ2-5, with 7 positions matching TRBD1. Trimming took 5 bases from V and 2 from J; bases not matched to a gene: 2. The CDR3 runs 13 residues. The germline V gene encodes CDR1 SGHTA and CDR2 FQGNSA. Here the CDR3 reads CASSLGQQETQYF. The CDR3 DNA sequence: TGTGCCAGCAGCCTGGGACAGCAAGAGACCCAGTACTTC.

This chain joins TRBV21-1 and TRBJ2-1; the DNA was not compared with TRBD2, the D call given in the table. TRBV21-1 corresponds to a pseudogene. The CDR3 extends over 16 amino acids. The CDR3 bases are TGTGCCAGCGGAACTCCCACTAGCGGGATCTGGAATGAGCAGTTCTTC. As protein: CASGTPTSGIWNEQFF.

The chain joins TRBV5-6 to TRBJ2-1; a weak D match, TRBD2 (5 bases). Germline V lookup: CDR1 SGHDT, CDR2 YYEEEE. V shed 0 bases and J shed 9 bases, with 16 bases lying between them. The CDR3 spans 15 residues. CDR3 sequence (DNA): TGTGCCAGCAGCTTGGTTCGTTTGGGGAGCGGTGAGCAGTTCTTC. Its protein product is CASSLVRLGSGEQFF.

This chain uses TRBV5-8 with TRBJ1-2, with D unclear. Trimming took 0 bases from V and 8 from J, leaving 17 bases between them. Germline CDR1 and CDR2: SGHTS and YDEGEE. There are 15 residues in the CDR3. As DNA, the CDR3 is TGTGCCAGCAGCTTGGAACCCTCCGGAGTGAGAGGCTACACCTTC. Encoded protein: CASSLEPSGVRGYTF. The variable domain in full, completed from reference TRBV5-8 and TRBJ1-2, reads EAGVTQSPTHLIKTRGQQATLRCSPISGHTSVYWYQQALGLGLQFLLWYDEGEERNRGNFPPRFSGRQFPNYSSELNVNALELEDSALYLCASSLEPSGVRGYTFGSGTRLTVV.

This clone has only one observation. The rearrangement links TRBV7-8 to TRBJ1-2; D ambiguous. V was shortened by 3 bases and J by 6 bases, with 11 bases between the two germline ends. This CDR3 is 13 amino acids long. In germline, CDR1 is SGHVS, CDR2 FQNEAQ. As DNA, the CDR3 is TGTGCCAGCAGCTTGGCAGGTTCTAATGGCTACACCTTC. Translation: CASSLAGSNGYTF.

The chain joins TRBV28 to TRBJ1-1; D is undetermined. The germline CDR1 and CDR2 sequences are MDHEN and SYDVKM. The CDR3 consists of 15 residues. V was cut by 3 bases and J by 5 bases, with 16 bases left in between. CDR3 region: CASSLSGLTWTEAFF. DNA of the CDR3: TGTGCCAGCAGTTTGTCAGGATTAACTTGGACTGAAGCTTTCTTT.

As DNA, the CDR3 is TGCGCCAGCAGCTTTTCAGCAGATACGCAGTATTTT. Protein product: CASSFSADTQYF. J is TRBJ2-3 and V is TRBV5-1; D unresolved. The CDR3 sequence is 12 residues long. V shed 2 bases and J shed 4 bases, with 5 bases lying between them. Germline loops: CDR1 SGHRS, CDR2 YFSETQ. The whole variable domain, remainder taken from reference TRBV5-1 and TRBJ2-3, is KAGVTQTPRYLIKTRGQQVTLSCSPISGHRSVSWYQQTPGQGLQFLFEYFSETQRNKGNFPGRFSGRQFSNSRSEMNVSTLELGDSALYLCASSFSADTQYFGPGTRLTVL.

This chain connects TRBV28 to TRBJ1-4, with D possibly matching TRBD1 (5 bases). With 2 bases removed from V and 5 bases from J, the gap between germline ends came to 15 bases. CDR3 size: 16 residues. The germline gives CDR1 MDHEN, CDR2 SYDVKM. CDR3 sequence (DNA): TGTGCCAGCAGTTTAGGCCGACAGTCCGGGAATGAAAAACTGTTTTTT. Its translation: CASSLGRQSGNEKLFF.

The chain couples TRBV2 to TRBJ2-3; possibly TRBD2 for D (6 bases). The CDR3 totals 13 residues. Germline V gene sequence: CDR1 SNHLY, CDR2 FYNNEI. V was shortened by 8 bases and J by 1 base, with 10 bases between the two germline ends. The CDR3 sequence: CASGSSGTDTQYF. CDR3 nucleotides: TGTGCCAGCGGCTCTAGCGGCACAGATACGCAGTATTTT.

The V and J genes are TRBV12-3 or TRBV12-4 and TRBJ2-7, with D possibly being TRBD1 (5 bases). The CDR3 has 13 amino acids. V was clipped by 4 bases and J by 2 bases, with 9 bases between them. The CDR3 DNA sequence: TGTGCCAGCAGTTATGACAGAGCCTACGAGCAGTACTTC. Translated, it gives CASSYDRAYEQYF.